The 3 T cell receptor beta chains in this list originate from one sample, sequenced in a study of blood T cell repertoires in COVID-19. Here immunoSEQ multiplex PCR was the method, and the copy in TCRdb shows in-frame clones only, minus some. The sample consists of over 200,000 clones, around nine tenths of them appearing once. Sequenced material: PBMCs or T cells enriched from blood (not recorded which). Receptor source: a woman aged 25 to 45 who had been exposed to COVID-19.

Regarding this clone: The sample contains more than one DNA sequence encoding this CDR3. The chain uses TRBV9 and TRBJ2-1; 9 nucleotides align to TRBD2. This CDR3 has 15 amino acids. The V gene's germline CDR1 is SGDLS and CDR2 YYNGEE. The junction had 2 bases not matched to a gene; V was cut back by 0 bases and J by 4 bases. The CDR3 sequence: CASSVASGGYNEQFF. CDR3 nucleotides: TGTGCCAGCAGCGTAGCAAGCGGGGGGTACAATGAGCAGTTCTTC.

The chain is built from TRBV12-5 and TRBJ1-4; weak D call: TRBD1 (5 bases). This CDR3 has 16 amino acids. V shed 0 bases and J shed 7 bases, with 15 bases lying between them. Germline CDR1 and CDR2: LGHNT and FRNRAP. The CDR3 bases are TGTGCTAGTGGTTTGGTTTTGGGCAGGGACTGTGAAAAACTGTTTTTT. Amino acids: CASGLVLGRDCEKLFF.

This sequence joins TRBV3-1 (or the pseudogene TRBV3-2) and TRBJ2-3, with D possibly being TRBD2 (6 bases). Germline values: CDR1 LGHDT, CDR2 YNNKEL (reference sequence). The V end was cut by 1 base, the J end by 0 bases, with 14 bases between. The length of the CDR3 is 17 residues. The CDR3 DNA reads as TGTGCCAGCAGCCAAGGGGCGACTAGGGTTAGCACAGATACGCAGTATTTT. Amino acids: CASSQGATRVSTDTQYF.